This paragraph covers one T cell receptor (beta chain) sequence. Its binding antigen is unknown. Qualities for individual bases were not recorded, and no much larger clone is one base off. What this sample's time point label stands for: about 28 days (+/-7) after the second vaccine dose. AZD1222 recipients given second doses at about 4 weeks or at about 12 weeks were pooled, since spike-specific TCR depth and breadth were not found to differ between the two schedules. The vaccinee samples were drawn from two UK trials, COV001 and COV002, one of which was a single-blind randomized controlled phase 2/3 trial testing AZD1222 (ChAdOx1 nCoV-19) in healthy adults. For TCRbeta chain sequencing, PBMC samples from trial participants were taken at day 0 and at day 28 after the second dose. The CDR3 regions of human TCRbeta chains were analyzed by immunosequencing. The study's own analysis went as follows. TCRs in the repertoires were compared against a reference library of SARS-CoV-2-specific TCRs that had been generated with the MIRA antigen-specificity platform. Breadth was defined as the fraction of unique TCRs that were SARS-CoV-2-associated, and depth was defined as the fraction of total T cells that were SARS-CoV-2-associated. Each spike-specific TCR was assigned to its reactive spike region and to a CD4 or CD8 class using the MIRA data. Log10-transformed breadth and depth values were compared by one-way ANOVA with Sidak's multiple comparisons tests. TCRdb provides this immuneACCESS table in a form limited to in-frame rearrangements. Some clones are lacking; in checked studies, under half of them reflect an unresolved V gene, and why the rest are absent is not known. D and trimming were read from the DNA, whereas the V and J calls and clone size are those reported in that table. The sample data list about 120,000 clones, and roughly 90% of these were observed just once. The ten largest clones add up to roughly 6.9% of the sample.

CDR1 and CDR2 (MGHRA, YSYEKL) derive from the germline V gene. Trimming costs V 3 bases and J 0 bases, and their ends lie 12 bases apart. Spanning cysteine to phenylalanine, the CDR3 consists of 15 amino acids. Of the read, only the CDR3 DNA is kept; its 45 bases are in frame from base 1. These data belong to a study of T cell responses to AZD1222 COVID-19 vaccine (dated by TCRdb to the early 2020s). Some background on the complete study: TCR sequencing covered some 240 trial participants: some 210 given two doses of AZD1222 and 26 given two doses of MenACWY control vaccine. Trial participants were enrolled into age subgroups of 18-55, 56-69 and 70-plus years, which contained approximately 150, 30 and 60 TCR-sequenced participants, respectively. What the work shows at the level of the full study, not this receptor alone: After two AZD1222 doses, spike-specific TCR breadth and depth were significantly higher than at day 0 and than in MenACWY recipients. In the small 56-69-year group, the increase in depth fell short of significance, most likely because of low power. Epitopes outside the regions mutated in the B.1.351 and B.1.1.7 variants were reportedly recognized by nearly half of the unique spike-specific TCRs. The vaccine-associated CD4 TCRs covered the entire spike protein, and the dominant responses fell in regions 160-218 and 743-854. Because no day 14 peak-response samples were available, repertoires were characterized only after the peak T cell response. Only a handful of AZD1222 recipients were SARS-CoV-2 seropositive at baseline, limiting conclusions about previously exposed vaccinees. Most participants were white British and females outnumbered males, and the authors suggested that clonal diversity may have been underestimated.

This sequence was found in an adult who received the AZD1222 COVID-19 vaccine. The rearrangement joined TRBV4-1 to TRBJ2-7, with an unclear D gene assignment. The sample consisted of peripheral blood, taken 28 days after the second AZD1222 dose. The CDR3 sequence is CASSQEAGPSYEQYF. Read as DNA, the sequence is TGCGCCAGCAGCCAGGAAGCAGGACCCTCCTACGAGCAGTACTTC.